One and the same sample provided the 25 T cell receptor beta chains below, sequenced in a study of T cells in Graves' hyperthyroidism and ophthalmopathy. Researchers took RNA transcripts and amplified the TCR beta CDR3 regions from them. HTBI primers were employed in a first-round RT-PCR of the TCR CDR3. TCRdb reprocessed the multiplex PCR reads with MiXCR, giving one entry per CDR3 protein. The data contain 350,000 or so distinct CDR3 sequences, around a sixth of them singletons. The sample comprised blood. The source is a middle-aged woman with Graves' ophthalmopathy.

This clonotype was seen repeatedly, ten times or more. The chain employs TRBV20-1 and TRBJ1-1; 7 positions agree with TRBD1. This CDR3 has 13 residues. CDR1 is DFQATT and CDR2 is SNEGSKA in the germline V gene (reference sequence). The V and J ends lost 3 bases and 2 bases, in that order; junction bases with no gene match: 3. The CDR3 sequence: CSASRGRNTEAFF. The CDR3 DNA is TGCAGTGCTAGCAGGGGGAGAAACACTGAAGCTTTCTTT.

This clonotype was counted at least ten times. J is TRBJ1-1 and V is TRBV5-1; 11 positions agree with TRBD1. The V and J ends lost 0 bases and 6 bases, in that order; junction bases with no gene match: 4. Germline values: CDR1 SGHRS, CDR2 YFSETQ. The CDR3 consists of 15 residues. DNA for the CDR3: TGCGCCAGCAGCTTGGTGGGACAGGGGGTGGCTGAAGCTTTCTTT. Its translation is CASSLVGQGVAEAFF.

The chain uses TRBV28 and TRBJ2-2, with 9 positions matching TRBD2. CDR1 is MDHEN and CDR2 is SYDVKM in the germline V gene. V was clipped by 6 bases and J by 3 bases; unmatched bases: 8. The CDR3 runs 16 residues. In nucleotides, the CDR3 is TGTGCCAGCAGCCTCCCGGGACTAGCCTACACCGGGGAGCTGTTTTTT. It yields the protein CASSLPGLAYTGELFF.

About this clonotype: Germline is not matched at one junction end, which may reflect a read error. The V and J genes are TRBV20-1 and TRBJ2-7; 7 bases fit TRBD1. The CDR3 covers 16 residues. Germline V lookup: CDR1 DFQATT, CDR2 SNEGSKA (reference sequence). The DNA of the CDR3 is TGCAGTGCTAGTGGTCAGGGGGTGATTCCCACCTACGAGCAGTCCTTC. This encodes CSASGQGVIPTYEQSF.

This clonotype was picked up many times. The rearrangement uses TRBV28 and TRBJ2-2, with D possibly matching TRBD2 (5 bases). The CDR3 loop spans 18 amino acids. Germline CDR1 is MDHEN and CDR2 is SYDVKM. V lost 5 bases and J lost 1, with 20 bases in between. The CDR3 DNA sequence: TGTGCCAGCAGTACCTTTAGCGTACTTACTATGAACACCGGGGAGCTGTTTTTT. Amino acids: CASSTFSVLTMNTGELFF.

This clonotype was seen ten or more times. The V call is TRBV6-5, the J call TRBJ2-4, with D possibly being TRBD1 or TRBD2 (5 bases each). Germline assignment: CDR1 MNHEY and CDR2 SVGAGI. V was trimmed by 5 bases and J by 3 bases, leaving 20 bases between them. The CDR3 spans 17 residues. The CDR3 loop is CASSNNPGALVKNIQYF. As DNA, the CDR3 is TGTGCCAGCAGTAACAACCCCGGGGCTTTGGTCAAAAACATTCAGTACTTC.

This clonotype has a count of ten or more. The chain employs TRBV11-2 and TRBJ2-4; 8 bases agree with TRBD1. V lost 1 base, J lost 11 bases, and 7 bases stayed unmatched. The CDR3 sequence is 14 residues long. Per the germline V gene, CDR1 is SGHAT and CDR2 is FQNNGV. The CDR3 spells CASSLVGTGGVQYF. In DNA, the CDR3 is TGTGCCAGCAGCTTAGTGGGGACAGGCGGAGTTCAGTACTTC. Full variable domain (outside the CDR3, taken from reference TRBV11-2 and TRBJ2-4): EAGVAQSPRYKIIEKRQSVAFWCNPISGHATLYWYQQILGQGPKLLIQFQNNGVVDDSQLPKDRFSAERLKGVDSTLKIQPAKLEDSAVYLCASSLVGTGGVQYFGAGTRLSVL.

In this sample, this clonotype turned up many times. The CDR3 DNA sequence: TGTGCCAGCAGTGACGGAGGACGGATCCAAGAGACCCAGTACTTC. It yields the protein CASSDGGRIQETQYF. V is TRBV2 and J is TRBJ2-5; D perhaps matches TRBD2 (5 bases). The CDR3 is made up of 15 amino acids. Looked up from germline, CDR1 is SNHLY and CDR2 is FYNNEI. Trimming left V 3 bases short and J 1 base short, with 12 bases between.

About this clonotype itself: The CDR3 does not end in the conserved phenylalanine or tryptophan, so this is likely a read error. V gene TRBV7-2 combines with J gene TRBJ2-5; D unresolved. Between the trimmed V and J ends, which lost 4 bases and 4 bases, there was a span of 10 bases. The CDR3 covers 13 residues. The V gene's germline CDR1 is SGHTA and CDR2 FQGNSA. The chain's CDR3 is CASSSSTIETQYL. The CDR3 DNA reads TGTGCCAGCAGCTCTTCGACGATAGAGACCCAGTACCTC.

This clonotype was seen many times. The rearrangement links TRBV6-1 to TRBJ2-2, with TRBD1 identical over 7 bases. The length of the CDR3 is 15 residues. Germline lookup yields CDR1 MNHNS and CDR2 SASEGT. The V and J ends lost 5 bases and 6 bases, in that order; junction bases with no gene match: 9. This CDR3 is CASSPQTGRPGELFF. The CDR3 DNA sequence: TGTGCCAGCAGTCCACAGACAGGGCGTCCCGGGGAGCTGTTTTTT.

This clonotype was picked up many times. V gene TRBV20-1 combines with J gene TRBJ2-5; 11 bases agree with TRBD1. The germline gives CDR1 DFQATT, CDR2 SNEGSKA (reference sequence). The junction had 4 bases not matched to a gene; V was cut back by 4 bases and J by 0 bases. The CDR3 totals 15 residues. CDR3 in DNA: TGCAGTGCTACCGAGGGACAGGGGGACCAAGAGACCCAGTACTTC. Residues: CSATEGQGDQETQYF.

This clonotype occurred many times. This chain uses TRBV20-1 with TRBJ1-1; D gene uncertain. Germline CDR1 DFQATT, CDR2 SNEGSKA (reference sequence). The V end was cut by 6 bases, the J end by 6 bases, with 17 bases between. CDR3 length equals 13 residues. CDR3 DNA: TGCAGTGCCGAAAAGACGGCGGTGGCTGAAGCTTTCTTT. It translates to CSAEKTAVAEAFF.

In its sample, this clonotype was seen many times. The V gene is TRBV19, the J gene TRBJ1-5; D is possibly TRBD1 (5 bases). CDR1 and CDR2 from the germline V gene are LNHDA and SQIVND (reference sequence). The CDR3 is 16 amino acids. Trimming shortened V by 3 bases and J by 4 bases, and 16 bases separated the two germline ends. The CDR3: CASSMTVGAGNQPQHF. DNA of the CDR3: TGTGCCAGTAGTATGACCGTAGGCGCAGGGAATCAGCCCCAGCATTTT.

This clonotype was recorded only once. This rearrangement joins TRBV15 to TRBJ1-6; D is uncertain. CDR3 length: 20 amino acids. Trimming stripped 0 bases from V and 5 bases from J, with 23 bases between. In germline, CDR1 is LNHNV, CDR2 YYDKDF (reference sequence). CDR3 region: CATSRDEGGWGVPHNSPLHF. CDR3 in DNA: TGTGCCACCAGCAGAGATGAAGGTGGCTGGGGTGTGCCTCATAATTCACCCCTCCACTTT.

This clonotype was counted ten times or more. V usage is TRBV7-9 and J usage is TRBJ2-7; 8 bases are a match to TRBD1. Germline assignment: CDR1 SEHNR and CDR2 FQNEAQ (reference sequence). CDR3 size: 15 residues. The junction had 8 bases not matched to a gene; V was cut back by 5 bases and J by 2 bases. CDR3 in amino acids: CASSAGTGLTYEQYF. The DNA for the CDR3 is TGTGCCAGCAGCGCAGGGACAGGACTTACCTACGAGCAGTACTTC.

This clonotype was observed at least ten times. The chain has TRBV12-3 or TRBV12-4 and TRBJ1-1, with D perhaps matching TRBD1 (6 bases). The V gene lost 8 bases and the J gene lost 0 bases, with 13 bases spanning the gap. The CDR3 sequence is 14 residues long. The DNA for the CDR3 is TGTGCCAGCGACAACAGGGATATGAACACTGAAGCTTTCTTT. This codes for CASDNRDMNTEAFF.

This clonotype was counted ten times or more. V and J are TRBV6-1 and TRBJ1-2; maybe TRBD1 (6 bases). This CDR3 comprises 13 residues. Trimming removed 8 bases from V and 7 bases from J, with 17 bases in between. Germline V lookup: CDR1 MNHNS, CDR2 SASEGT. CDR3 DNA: TGTGCCAGCCGATCCACAGGGCTCGGTGGCTACACCTTC. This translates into CASRSTGLGGYTF.

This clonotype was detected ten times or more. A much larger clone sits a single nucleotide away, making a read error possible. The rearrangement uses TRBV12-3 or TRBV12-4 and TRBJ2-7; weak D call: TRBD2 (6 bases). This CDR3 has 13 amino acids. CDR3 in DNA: TGTGCCAGCAGTTTTGGTTGGCGGGACGAGCAGTGCTTC. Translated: CASSFGWRDEQCF.

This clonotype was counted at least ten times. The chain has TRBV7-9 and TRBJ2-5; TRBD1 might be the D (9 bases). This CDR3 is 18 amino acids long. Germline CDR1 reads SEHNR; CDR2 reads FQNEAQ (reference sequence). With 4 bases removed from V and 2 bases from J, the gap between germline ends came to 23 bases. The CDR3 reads CASSSPRGGTGLQETQYF. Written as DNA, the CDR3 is TGTGCCAGCAGCTCCCCCCGGGGGGGGACAGGGCTACAAGAGACCCAGTACTTC.

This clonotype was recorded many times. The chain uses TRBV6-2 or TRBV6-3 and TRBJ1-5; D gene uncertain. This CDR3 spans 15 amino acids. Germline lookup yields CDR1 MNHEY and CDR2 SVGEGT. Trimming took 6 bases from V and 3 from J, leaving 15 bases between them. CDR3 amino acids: CASRSVHQINQPQHF. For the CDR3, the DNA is TGTGCCAGCAGATCTGTACATCAAATCAATCAGCCCCAGCATTTT.

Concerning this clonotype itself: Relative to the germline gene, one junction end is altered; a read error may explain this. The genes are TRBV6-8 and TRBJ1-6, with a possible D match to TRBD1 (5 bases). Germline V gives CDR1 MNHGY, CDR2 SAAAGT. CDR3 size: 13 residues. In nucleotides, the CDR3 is TGTGCCAGCAGCATCAGGGATAATTCACCCCTCCTCTTT. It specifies CASSIRDNSPLLF.

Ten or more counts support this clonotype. The DNA for the CDR3 is TGTGCCAGCTCACCGGACAGCCCAGATCAGCCCCAGCATTTT. Translating it yields CASSPDSPDQPQHF. V usage is TRBV18 and J usage is TRBJ1-5; TRBD1 is a possible D gene (6 bases). The germline V gene encodes CDR1 KGHSH and CDR2 LQKENI. Deletions cut 3 bases from V and 5 bases from J, with 11 bases between. This CDR3 contains 14 residues.

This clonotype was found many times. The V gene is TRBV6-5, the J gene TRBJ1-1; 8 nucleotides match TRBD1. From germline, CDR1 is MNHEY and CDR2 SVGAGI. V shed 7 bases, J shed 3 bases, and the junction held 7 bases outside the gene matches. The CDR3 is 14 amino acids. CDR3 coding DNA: TGTGCCAGCAACCGAGGACAGGGATACACTGAAGCTTTCTTT. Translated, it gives CASNRGQGYTEAFF.

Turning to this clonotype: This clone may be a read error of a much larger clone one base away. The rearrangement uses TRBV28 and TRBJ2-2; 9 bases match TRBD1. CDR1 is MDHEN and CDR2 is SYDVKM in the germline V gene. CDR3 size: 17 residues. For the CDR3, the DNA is TGTGCCAGCAGTTTTAGCATACAGGGGGCACTCACCGGGGAGCTGTCTTTT. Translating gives CASSFSIQGALTGELSF.

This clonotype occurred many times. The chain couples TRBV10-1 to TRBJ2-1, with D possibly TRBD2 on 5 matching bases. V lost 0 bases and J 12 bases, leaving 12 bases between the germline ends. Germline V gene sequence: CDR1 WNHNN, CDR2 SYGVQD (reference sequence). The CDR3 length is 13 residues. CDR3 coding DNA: TGCGCCAGCAGTGAGTCCCTCTTCAGCGGGCAGTTCTTC. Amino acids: CASSESLFSGQFF.